This T cell receptor (beta chain) was sequenced in a study of T cells after posttransplantation cyclophosphamide. This clone was observed a single time. Its target is unknown. Whole-study findings and limits: TRB overlap between skin or GI tissue T cells and blood was limited.

Peripheral blood was collected from the related graft donor on the marrow donation day. Generated by immunoSEQ multiplex PCR, the TCRdb table keeps only in-frame clones and is missing some. The sample lists tens of thousands of clones; about 93% were seen once. The V gene's germline CDR1 is SEHNR and CDR2 FQNEAQ (reference sequence). V lost 0 bases and J 3 bases, leaving 9 bases between the germline ends. The CDR3 spans 15 residues. The source is a woman aged 30 to 39 in good health and a related stem cell transplant donor. The rearrangement joins TRBV7-9 to TRBJ1-3, with a weak D call TRBD1 (5 bases). The sequencing sample was made of PBMCs. The CDR3 DNA reads TGTGCCAGCAGCTTAGCGCAGGGTGGTGGAAACACCATATATTTT. It specifies CASSLAQGGGNTIYF.